The clone carrying this T cell receptor beta chain qualifies as medium-sized. V was cut by 5 bases and J by 3 bases, with 8 bases left in between. In germline, CDR1 is LNHDA, CDR2 SQIVND (reference sequence). The CDR3 covers 13 residues. The data are from a study of molecular identifiers for immune sequencing clone quantification. TCRdb independently ran MiXCR on the PCR reads; one entry per CDR3 protein. The sample lists 5,500 or so distinct CDR3 sequences; roughly 15% were seen once. This rearrangement joins TRBV19 to TRBJ2-1; D not resolved. This receptor was identified in a human donor in good health. Some libraries in this study had Jurkat cell RNA spiked in. The sample was naive CD8+ T cells from blood, with Jurkat cell RNA spiked in. Specified subset: FACS-sorted CD8+CD4-CCR7+CD45RA+ naive T cells. CDR3 in amino acids: CASSPTNYNEQFF. DNA for the CDR3: TGTGCCAGTAGTCCTACCAACTACAATGAGCAGTTCTTC.